One and the same sample provided the 25 T cell receptor beta chains below, sequenced in a study of blood T cell repertoires in COVID-19. Sequencing was performed with immunoSEQ multiplex PCR; in TCRdb, only in-frame clones are kept and a portion is missing. The data contain fewer than 450,000 clones, over 75% of them seen just once; the ten biggest clones take up 2% to 2.5%. Sequenced sample: PBMCs or T cells enriched from blood (not recorded which). These TCRs come from a woman between 40 and 50 years old with acute COVID-19.

This rearrangement joins TRBV5-4 to TRBJ2-7, with D possibly being TRBD1 (6 bases). Germline-derived CDR1 and CDR2 are SGHNT and YYREEE (reference sequence). The CDR3 spans 14 residues. Trimming removed 3 bases from V and 1 base from J, with 11 bases in between. CDR3 sequence: CASSWETGSYEQYF. CDR3 DNA sequence: TGTGCCAGCAGCTGGGAAACAGGGTCCTACGAGCAGTACTTC.

Only one count was recorded for this clone. The rearrangement uses TRBV10-3 and TRBJ2-1, with D possibly TRBD1 on 6 matching bases. The CDR3 has 14 amino acids. The V gene lost 3 bases and the J gene lost 12 bases, with 18 bases spanning the gap. Germline V CDR1 and CDR2: ENHRY, SYGVKD. The CDR3 reads CAISESLGALGQFF. CDR3 sequence (DNA): TGTGCCATCAGTGAAAGTCTGGGGGCTCTTGGGCAGTTCTTC.

The gene calls are TRBV3-1 (or the pseudogene TRBV3-2) and TRBJ1-3; 7 nucleotides match TRBD1. Trimming took 1 base from V and 0 from J; bases not matched to a gene: 0. The CDR3 contains 15 residues. CDR1 and CDR2 from the germline V gene are LGHDT and YNNKEL (reference sequence). The CDR3 bases are TGTGCCAGCAGCCAAGGGACAGGCTCTGGAAACACCATATATTTT. It specifies CASSQGTGSGNTIYF.

The J gene is TRBJ2-7, the V gene TRBV7-8; D remains ambiguous. This CDR3 is 13 amino acids long. Per germline, CDR1 SGHVS and CDR2 FQNEAQ. V lost 1 base, J lost 6 bases, and 10 bases lay in between. CDR3 loop: CASSLEIWAEQYF. In DNA, the CDR3 is TGTGCCAGCAGCTTAGAGATCTGGGCCGAGCAGTACTTC.

The genes are TRBV5-1 and TRBJ1-2, with unresolved D. With 2 bases removed from V and 5 bases from J, the gap between germline ends came to 7 bases. Germline loops: CDR1 SGHRS, CDR2 YFSETQ. The CDR3 covers 12 residues. The CDR3 sequence: CASSLQSYGYTF. The DNA for the CDR3 is TGCGCCAGCAGCTTACAGAGTTATGGCTACACCTTC.

CDR3 DNA: TGTGCCAGCAGCCCCGCCGGGGGGGTGGCAGAAAAACTGTTTTTT. It translates to CASSPAGGVAEKLFF. The chain uses TRBV7-8 and TRBJ1-4; D may be TRBD1 (5 bases). Trimming removed 5 bases from V and 8 bases from J, with 18 bases in between. Germline assignment: CDR1 SGHVS and CDR2 FQNEAQ. The CDR3 sequence is 15 residues long. The entire variable domain, with the rest obtained from reference TRBV7-8 and TRBJ1-4, is as follows: GAGVSQSPRYKVAKRGQDVALRCDPISGHVSLFWYQQALGQGPEFLTYFQNEAQLDKSGLPSDRFFAERPEGSVSTLKIQRTQQEDSAVYLCASSPAGGVAEKLFFGSGTQLSVL.

This chain uses TRBV6-6 with TRBJ1-3; the match to TRBD1 covers 8 bases. Germline loops: CDR1 MNHNY, CDR2 SVGAGI (reference sequence). The V segment lost 5 bases and the J segment 0 bases; nucleotides outside the gene matches: 6. This CDR3 comprises 16 residues. The CDR3: CASSGGTGGSGNTIYF. The CDR3 bases are TGTGCCAGCAGTGGGGGGACAGGAGGCTCTGGAAACACCATATATTTT.

This rearrangement joins TRBV2 to TRBJ2-6, with 10 nucleotides matching TRBD1. Germline trimming cut 6 bases from V and 0 bases from J; bases unmatched to any gene: 5. Germline CDR1 SNHLY, CDR2 FYNNEI. CDR3 length equals 17 residues. CDR3 residues: CASRGTGAVSGANVLTF. The CDR3 DNA is TGTGCCAGCAGGGGGACAGGGGCCGTCTCTGGGGCCAACGTCCTGACTTTC. Based on the CDR3 plus reference TRBV2 and TRBJ2-6, the full variable domain is EPEVTQTPSHQVTQMGQEVILRCVPISNHLYFYWYRQILGQKVEFLVSFYNNEISEKSEIFDDQFSVERPDGSNFTLKIRSTKLEDSAMYFCASRGTGAVSGANVLTFGAGSRLTVL.

The chain couples TRBV30 to TRBJ1-2, with D tentatively TRBD1 (6 bases). V was clipped by 0 bases and J by 4 bases, with 15 bases between them. Looked up from germline, CDR1 is GTSNPN and CDR2 is SVGIG (reference sequence). This CDR3 has 15 amino acids. In DNA, the CDR3 is TGTGCCTGGAGTGTATCGCCCAGGGGAAGCTATGGCTACACCTTC. This translates into CAWSVSPRGSYGYTF.

The CDR3 coding sequence is TGTGCCAGCAGTCTCCGACAGGGAGTTAATGAAAAACTGTTTTTT. Translation gives CASSLRQGVNEKLFF. The V and J genes are TRBV5-4 and TRBJ1-4, with 7 bases aligning to TRBD1. The germline gives CDR1 SGHNT, CDR2 YYREEE (reference sequence). There are 15 residues in the CDR3. V shed 5 bases and J 4 bases; nucleotides not matched to a gene: 8.

The chain carries TRBV11-3 and TRBJ2-7, with 11 nucleotides matching TRBD1. The J segment lost 5 bases and the V segment lost 4 bases, leaving 7 bases of the junction unmatched. The CDR3 sequence is 15 residues long. From germline, CDR1 is SGHNT and CDR2 YENEEA. The CDR3 sequence: CASSSTGTGGNEQYF. CDR3 coding DNA: TGTGCCAGCAGCTCCACCGGGACAGGGGGAAACGAGCAGTACTTC.

The chain employs TRBV5-1 and TRBJ2-3; 8 positions match TRBD1. Germline assignment: CDR1 SGHRS and CDR2 YFSETQ. Losses at the gene ends were 4 bases for V and 3 bases for J; bases not matched to a gene: 7. The CDR3 totals 15 residues. Written as DNA, the CDR3 is TGCGCCAGCAGCACGACAGGGGATGGGACAGATACGCAGTATTTT. This gives the protein CASSTTGDGTDTQYF.

This clone was seen only once. The chain recombines TRBV28 with TRBJ1-1; perhaps TRBD1 as D (6 bases). V lost 3 bases and J lost 4, with 12 bases in between. The CDR3 totals 14 residues. Germline V gene lookup returns CDR1 MDHEN and CDR2 SYDVKM. For the CDR3, the DNA is TGTGCCAGCAGTTTGGGGGGGGGCCCCACTGAAGCTTTCTTT. It yields the protein CASSLGGGPTEAFF.

V usage is TRBV5-1 and J usage is TRBJ1-1; 7 bases are a match to TRBD1. The V gene's germline CDR1 is SGHRS and CDR2 YFSETQ. V shed 0 bases and J 7 bases; nucleotides not matched to a gene: 6. The length of the CDR3 is 14 residues. The CDR3 bases are TGCGCCAGCAGCTTGGGACAGGGCCAAAGTGAAGCTTTCTTT. Protein product: CASSLGQGQSEAFF.

Concerning this clone itself: Other DNA sequences in this sample translate to the same CDR3. CDR3 nucleotide sequence: TGTGCCAGCAACAGACAGGGTGCTAATGAAAAACTGTTTTTT. Its translation is CASNRQGANEKLFF. V is TRBV7-9 and J is TRBJ1-4, with TRBD1 matching 7 bases. With V trimmed by 7 bases and J by 3 bases, 5 bases remained unmatched. The germline gives CDR1 SEHNR, CDR2 FQNEAQ (reference sequence). The CDR3 totals 14 residues.

CDR3 amino acids: CASRPLGANEKLFF. CDR3 DNA sequence: TGTGCCAGCAGACCACTAGGTGCTAATGAAAAACTGTTTTTT. This rearrangement joins TRBV19 to TRBJ1-4, with D unresolved. The CDR3 has 14 amino acids. CDR1 is LNHDA and CDR2 is SQIVND in the germline V gene (reference sequence). The V gene lost 9 bases and the J gene lost 3 bases, with 14 bases spanning the gap.

J is TRBJ2-7 and V is TRBV19, with D possibly matching TRBD2 (7 bases). The CDR3 contains 15 residues. Germline CDR1 is LNHDA and CDR2 is SQIVND (reference sequence). V shed 5 bases and J shed 5 bases, with 19 bases lying between them. Written as DNA, the CDR3 is TGTGCCAGTAGTCACCGAGGGGGGGGGTTGCACGAGCAGTACTTC. Translated: CASSHRGGGLHEQYF.

The chain is built from TRBV6-5 and TRBJ1-2, with 7 positions matching TRBD1. The CDR3 totals 14 residues. After removal of 2 bases from V and 4 bases from J, the junction contained 4 bases not matched to a gene. Germline V lookup: CDR1 MNHEY, CDR2 SVGAGI. Here the CDR3 DNA reads TGTGCCAGCAGTTACACCACAGGGGTCTATGGCTACACCTTC. Protein: CASSYTTGVYGYTF.

The rearrangement joins TRBV28 to TRBJ2-7; D perhaps matches TRBD1 (5 bases). Per germline, CDR1 MDHEN and CDR2 SYDVKM. V lost 6 bases, J lost 6 bases, and 15 bases lay in between. The CDR3 is 13 amino acids. CDR3 amino acids: CASRVTDFLEQYF. The CDR3 DNA sequence: TGTGCCAGCAGGGTGACAGATTTTCTCGAGCAGTACTTC.

The chain is built from TRBV5-1 and TRBJ1-4; no reliable D call. The CDR3 spans 14 residues. Germline loops: CDR1 SGHRS, CDR2 YFSETQ. Trimming removed 1 base from V and 7 bases from J, with 11 bases in between. CDR3 region: CASSLRGGSEKLFF. For the CDR3, the DNA is TGCGCCAGCAGCTTGCGAGGAGGCTCTGAAAAACTGTTTTTT. The full variable domain, in which reference TRBV5-1 and TRBJ1-4 provide the parts outside the CDR3, is KAGVTQTPRYLIKTRGQQVTLSCSPISGHRSVSWYQQTPGQGLQFLFEYFSETQRNKGNFPGRFSGRQFSNSRSEMNVSTLELGDSALYLCASSLRGGSEKLFFGSGTQLSVL.

This chain connects TRBV5-6 to TRBJ1-1; 7 nucleotides align to TRBD1. V shed 0 bases and J 1 base; nucleotides not matched to a gene: 3. The germline gives CDR1 SGHDT, CDR2 YYEEEE. The CDR3 extends over 15 amino acids. The CDR3 loop reads CASSLAGGSNTEAFF. The CDR3 DNA sequence: TGTGCCAGCAGCTTGGCAGGGGGTTCGAACACTGAAGCTTTCTTT.

As regards this clone: The sample has other DNA sequences that encode this CDR3 too. This chain joins TRBV29-1 and TRBJ1-1; TRBD1 aligns across 8 bases. Germline V gene data show CDR1 as SQVTM and CDR2 as ANQGSEA. This CDR3 is built from 13 residues. Trimming cost V 6 bases and J 0 bases; bases outside gene matches: 3. The CDR3 region is CSVRTGLNTEAFF. The CDR3 DNA is TGCAGCGTAAGGACAGGGTTGAACACTGAAGCTTTCTTT.

The chain links TRBV5-1 to TRBJ2-1; 8 bases are a match to TRBD2. There are 14 residues in the CDR3. V was pared by 0 bases and J by 7 bases, with 3 bases of the junction left unmatched. Germline V gene data show CDR1 as SGHRS and CDR2 as YFSETQ. The chain's CDR3 is CASSLGTSQNEQFF. CDR3 nucleotide sequence: TGCGCCAGCAGCTTGGGGACTAGCCAGAATGAGCAGTTCTTC. Drawing the rest from reference TRBV5-1 and TRBJ2-1, the complete variable domain is KAGVTQTPRYLIKTRGQQVTLSCSPISGHRSVSWYQQTPGQGLQFLFEYFSETQRNKGNFPGRFSGRQFSNSRSEMNVSTLELGDSALYLCASSLGTSQNEQFFGPGTRLTVL.

This chain uses TRBV19 with TRBJ1-5; 9 bases are shared with TRBD1. This CDR3 is 12 amino acids long. Germline V gives CDR1 LNHDA, CDR2 SQIVND (reference sequence). Unmatched junction bases numbered 6, after V lost 11 bases and J lost 7 bases. The CDR3 loop reads CAGGQGRQPQHF. CDR3 nucleotides: TGTGCCGGGGGACAGGGTCGACAGCCCCAGCATTTT.

The chain employs TRBV7-9 and TRBJ2-1, with 8 nucleotides matching TRBD1. The CDR3 extends over 12 amino acids. The V segment lost 1 base and the J segment 13 bases; nucleotides outside the gene matches: 3. The germline V gene encodes CDR1 SEHNR and CDR2 FQNEAQ (reference sequence). The CDR3 region is CASSLDRGKQFF. DNA for the CDR3: TGTGCCAGCAGCTTAGACAGGGGGAAACAGTTCTTC.